This T cell receptor beta chain was retrieved from a study of cytomegalovirus exposure and HLA in healthy donors. General observations from the study: The study designated fewer than 200 TCR beta chains cytomegalovirus-associated.

PCR was performed using 60 Vbeta and 13 Jbeta primers. Some clones are missing from TCRdb's copy, which holds only in-frame ones; the method was immunoSEQ multiplex PCR. The sample includes 100,000 to 140,000 clones, roughly 87% of them seen just once. CDR1 is LGHNA and CDR2 is YNFKEQ in the germline V gene. The CDR3 runs to 17 residues. The V segment lost 4 bases and the J segment 6 bases; nucleotides outside the gene matches: 10. Comment on this clone: Its antigen is still unknown.

The receptor was isolated from a man aged 30 to 45 in good health and CMV-seropositive. The sequenced sample consisted of PBMCs. The J gene is TRBJ2-2, the V gene TRBV4-2; 11 bases line up with TRBD2. DNA of the CDR3: TGTGCCAGCAGCCCATTCCTAGCGGGGGGCGGCTCCGGGGAGCTGTTTTTT. Translation: CASSPFLAGGGSGELFF.